This entry lists 23 T cell receptor beta chains sequenced from one sample in a study of blood T cell repertoires in COVID-19. TCRdb's copy holds only in-frame clones and misses some; the assay was immunoSEQ multiplex PCR. The sample includes around 200,000 clones, over 75% of them seen just once. Material for sequencing was PBMCs or T cells enriched from blood (not recorded which). These receptors originate from a woman in her 40s with acute COVID-19.

This clone came up a few times. This chain uses TRBV29-1 with TRBJ2-3, with a weak D call TRBD1 (5 bases). Per the germline V gene, CDR1 is SQVTM and CDR2 is ANQGSEA. The V and J ends lost 5 bases and 3 bases respectively, with 9 bases between them. The CDR3 is 12 amino acids. The CDR3 DNA follows: TGCAGCGTTCTCAGGGAAACAGATACGCAGTATTTT. Protein sequence: CSVLRETDTQYF.

This chain uses TRBV5-1 with TRBJ1-2; TRBD1 might be the D (5 bases). Germline loops: CDR1 SGHRS, CDR2 YFSETQ. This CDR3 region has 13 residues. V was shortened by 4 bases and J by 8 bases, with 15 bases between the two germline ends. The CDR3 loop reads CASSPGGGNGYTF. CDR3 DNA sequence: TGCGCCAGCAGCCCGGGCGGGGGGAACGGCTACACCTTC.

V and J are TRBV7-9 and TRBJ1-4; 8 nucleotides match TRBD1. The length of the CDR3 is 15 residues. Per the germline V gene, CDR1 is SEHNR and CDR2 is FQNEAQ (reference sequence). The J segment lost 7 bases and the V segment lost 5 bases, leaving 9 bases of the junction unmatched. CDR3 protein: CASSRDWTGSEKLFF. DNA of the CDR3: TGTGCCAGCAGCCGCGATTGGACAGGGTCTGAAAAACTGTTTTTT.

This chain links TRBV7-3 with TRBJ1-1; maybe TRBD1 (5 bases). Germline CDR1 and CDR2: SGHTA and FQGTGA. With 5 bases removed from V and 3 bases from J, the gap between germline ends came to 16 bases. This CDR3 contains 15 residues. Here the CDR3 reads CASSPNGGLDTEAFF. CDR3 DNA sequence: TGTGCCAGCAGCCCAAACGGGGGGTTGGACACTGAAGCTTTCTTT.

The chain has TRBV28 and TRBJ1-2, with TRBD1 as a possible D gene (6 bases). The V gene lost 2 bases and the J gene lost 8 bases, with 9 bases spanning the gap. CDR1 is MDHEN, CDR2 SYDVKM, per germline. The CDR3 is 12 amino acids. CDR3 region: CASSLSRGGYTF. The CDR3 region has the DNA TGTGCCAGCAGTTTAAGCAGGGGAGGCTACACCTTC.

The J gene is TRBJ2-7, the V gene TRBV6-5, with a possible D match to TRBD2 (6 bases). Germline CDR1 and CDR2: MNHEY and SVGAGI. The CDR3 spans 15 residues. V shed 4 bases and J shed 4 bases, with 17 bases lying between them. The CDR3 spells CASSFWDSSGYEQYF. The CDR3 DNA reads TGTGCCAGCAGTTTCTGGGACTCCTCTGGGTACGAGCAGTACTTC.

V gene TRBV3-1 (or the pseudogene TRBV3-2) combines with J gene TRBJ2-2; D may be TRBD2 (6 bases). This CDR3 spans 16 amino acids. The ends were cut back, 3 bases at V and 1 base at J, with 12 bases in the middle. Per germline, CDR1 LGHDT and CDR2 YNNKEL (reference sequence). The CDR3 nucleotides read TGTGCCAGCAGCCATAGGTCCGGGGGGAACACCGGGGAGCTGTTTTTT. This gives the protein CASSHRSGGNTGELFF.

CDR3 sequence: CASSEGRASGGREQFF. The CDR3 nucleotides read TGCGCCAGCAGTGAGGGACGGGCTAGCGGGGGGAGGGAGCAGTTCTTC. This chain links TRBV10-2 with TRBJ2-1; 11 bases agree with TRBD2. The CDR3 runs 16 residues. With 2 bases clipped from V and 10 bases from J, the junction kept 10 bases outside the gene matches. Looked up from germline, CDR1 is WSHSY and CDR2 is SAAADI.

The V and J genes are TRBV11-1 and TRBJ2-2; TRBD2 might be the D (6 bases). Germline assignment: CDR1 SGHAT and CDR2 FQDESV (reference sequence). V lost 5 bases, J lost 3 bases, and 13 bases lay in between. This CDR3 has 15 amino acids. The CDR3 DNA reads TGTGCCAGCAGCCCGGGACTCTCGGACACCGGGGAGCTGTTTTTT. Its protein is CASSPGLSDTGELFF.

V and J are TRBV5-1 and TRBJ2-7, with D tentatively TRBD2 (5 bases). The CDR3 is 14 amino acids. Deletions cut 4 bases from V and 6 bases from J, with 17 bases between. CDR1 and CDR2 (germline): SGHRS, YFSETQ. This chain's CDR3 is CASSQNDPAGEQYF. The CDR3 DNA reads as TGCGCCAGCAGCCAAAACGACCCGGCGGGCGAGCAGTACTTC.

V gene TRBV5-1 combines with J gene TRBJ1-6; tentatively, D is TRBD1 (6 bases). Germline CDR1 reads SGHRS; CDR2 reads YFSETQ. Trimming pared 0 bases from V and 7 bases from J, leaving 11 bases between. This CDR3 has 15 residues. This chain's CDR3 is CASSLDRTVNSPLHF. The CDR3 DNA reads as TGCGCCAGCAGCTTGGATCGGACAGTAAATTCACCCCTCCACTTT.

The CDR3 DNA sequence: TGTGCCAGCAGTTATCTACAGGGCAGCAATCAGCCCCAGCATTTT. Amino acids: CASSYLQGSNQPQHF. The J gene is TRBJ1-5, the V gene TRBV6-5, with D maybe TRBD1 (6 bases). Trimming removed 3 bases at V and 1 base at J, with 10 bases between. Germline loops: CDR1 MNHEY, CDR2 SVGAGI. The CDR3 sequence is 15 residues long.

On this clone: Other nucleotide sequences in the sample specify the same CDR3. The chain links TRBV7-2 to TRBJ1-4; D may be TRBD1 (6 bases). CDR1 is SGHTA and CDR2 is FQGNSA in the germline V gene. Trimming took off 5 bases at V and 0 bases at J, with 10 bases between the two ends. The CDR3 consists of 15 residues. The CDR3 DNA is TGTGCCAGCAGCCCCCGACAGGCAACTAATGAAAAACTGTTTTTT. Translating gives CASSPRQATNEKLFF.

The chain uses TRBV28 and TRBJ2-3, with D possibly being TRBD1 (6 bases). The CDR3 consists of 15 residues. Looked up from germline, CDR1 is MDHEN and CDR2 is SYDVKM. This CDR3 is CASGRAGTNTDTQYF. CDR3 DNA sequence: TGTGCTTCCGGCAGGGCAGGGACAAACACAGATACGCAGTATTTT.

The chain recombines TRBV28 with TRBJ1-5, with no clear D. Germline loops: CDR1 MDHEN, CDR2 SYDVKM. The germline V and J ends were trimmed by 5 bases and 5 bases, with 7 bases remaining between them. This CDR3 has 12 amino acids. In DNA, the CDR3 is TGTGCCAGCAGTCTACAGCATCAGCCCCAGCATTTT. This translates into CASSLQHQPQHF.

The V call is TRBV27, the J call TRBJ1-5; D not certain. From germline, CDR1 is MNHEY and CDR2 SMNVEV (reference sequence). CDR3 length: 13 amino acids. Trimming took 3 bases from V and 7 from J, leaving 10 bases between them. The DNA for the CDR3 is TGTGCCAGCAGTTTTTCCGGGGAACAGCCCCAGCATTTT. It translates to CASSFSGEQPQHF.

In the case of this clone: An end of the junction differs from the germline gene, which may be a read error. The genes are TRBV30 and TRBJ2-2; D possibly corresponds to TRBD1 (5 bases). This CDR3 has 13 amino acids. Germline values: CDR1 GTSNPN, CDR2 SVGIG (reference sequence). The DNA of the CDR3 is TGTGCCTGGTGGGGCCCCCACACCGAGGAGCTGTTTTTT. Encoded protein: CAWWGPHTEELFF.

The rearrangement uses TRBV6-5 and TRBJ2-5, with TRBD2 matching 7 bases. The CDR3 runs 16 residues. CDR1 is MNHEY, CDR2 SVGAGI, per germline. The V segment lost 2 bases and the J segment 4 bases; nucleotides outside the gene matches: 10. CDR3 bases: TGTGCCAGCAGTTACCCCCCGGGGGGAATTGGAGAGACCCAGTACTTC. Its protein is CASSYPPGGIGETQYF.

The gene calls are TRBV6-5 and TRBJ2-7, with D maybe TRBD2 (5 bases). The germline V gene encodes CDR1 MNHEY and CDR2 SVGAGI. This CDR3 has 13 amino acids. Trimming took off 7 bases at V and 3 bases at J, with 13 bases between the two ends. For the CDR3, the DNA is TGTGCCAGCACATCCGGGGAAAACTACGAGCAGTACTTC. It yields the protein CASTSGENYEQYF.

The sample holds one count of this clone. The V call is TRBV5-6, the J call TRBJ2-7; 9 bases fit TRBD1. This CDR3 contains 16 residues. After removal of 4 bases from V and 2 bases from J, the junction contained 10 bases not matched to a gene. Germline V gene data show CDR1 as SGHDT and CDR2 as YYEEEE. CDR3 in amino acids: CASSRSPGQGPYEQYF. Here the CDR3 DNA reads TGTGCCAGCAGCAGGAGCCCGGGACAGGGACCCTACGAGCAGTACTTC.

This clone was seen a single time. The chain uses TRBV19 and TRBJ2-5, with D maybe TRBD2 (5 bases). The CDR3 loop spans 13 amino acids. Germline CDR1 reads LNHDA; CDR2 reads SQIVND (reference sequence). V was shortened by 8 bases and J by 1 base, with 11 bases between the two germline ends. CDR3 nucleotide sequence: TGTGCCAGTCGAGATCGGGGCCAAGAGACCCAGTACTTC. This codes for CASRDRGQETQYF.

The rearrangement joins TRBV2 to TRBJ2-7, with 13 bases lining up with TRBD2. This CDR3 contains 14 residues. CDR1 is SNHLY, CDR2 FYNNEI, per germline. V lost 7 bases, J lost 4 bases, and 4 bases stayed unmatched. The CDR3 DNA reads as TGTGCCAGCACCTGGACTAGCGGGGGATACGAGCAGTACTTC. Protein: CASTWTSGGYEQYF.

V usage is TRBV6-5 and J usage is TRBJ1-2; TRBD1 aligns across 7 bases. The germline CDR1 and CDR2 sequences are MNHEY and SVGAGI. Trimming removed 5 bases from V and 4 bases from J; junction bases left unmatched: 7. The CDR3 covers 14 residues. The CDR3 DNA reads TGTGCCAGCAGTAAAACGGACAGGCTCTATGGCTACACCTTC. This codes for CASSKTDRLYGYTF.